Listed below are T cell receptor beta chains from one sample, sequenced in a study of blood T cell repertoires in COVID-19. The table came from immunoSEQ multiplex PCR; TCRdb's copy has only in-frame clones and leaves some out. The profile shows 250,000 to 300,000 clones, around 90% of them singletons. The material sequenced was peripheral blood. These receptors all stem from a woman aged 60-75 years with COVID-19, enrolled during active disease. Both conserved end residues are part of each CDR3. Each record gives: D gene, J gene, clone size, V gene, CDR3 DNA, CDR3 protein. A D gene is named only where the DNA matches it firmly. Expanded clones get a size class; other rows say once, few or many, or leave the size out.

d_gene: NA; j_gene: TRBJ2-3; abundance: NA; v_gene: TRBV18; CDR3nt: TGTGCCAGCTCACCTAGTGATACGCAGTATTTT; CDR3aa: CASSPSDTQYF
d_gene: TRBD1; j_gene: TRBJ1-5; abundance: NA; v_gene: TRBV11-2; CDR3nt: TGTGCCAGCAGCTCCGACAGGGTCCAGCCCCAGCATTTT; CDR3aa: CASSSDRVQPQHF
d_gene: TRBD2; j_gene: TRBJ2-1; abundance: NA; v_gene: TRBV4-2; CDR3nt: TGTGCCAGCAGCCAAGCAACAGGGCGCCTAGCGGGGGGGCCCGATGAGCAGTTCTTC; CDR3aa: CASSQATGRLAGGPDEQFF
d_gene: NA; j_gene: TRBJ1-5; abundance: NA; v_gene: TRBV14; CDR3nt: TGTGCCAGCAGCCAAGATTCTTTTCAGCCCCAGCATTTT; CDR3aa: CASSQDSFQPQHF
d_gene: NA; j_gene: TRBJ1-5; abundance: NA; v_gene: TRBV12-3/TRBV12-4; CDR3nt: TGTGCCAGCAGTTTTTCGGGTCAGCCCCAGCATTTT; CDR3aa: CASSFSGQPQHF
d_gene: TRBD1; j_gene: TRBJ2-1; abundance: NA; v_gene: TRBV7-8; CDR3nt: TGTGCCAGCAGCTTCGCCGGGACAGGGAATACCTACAATGAGCAGTTCTTC; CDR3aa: CASSFAGTGNTYNEQFF
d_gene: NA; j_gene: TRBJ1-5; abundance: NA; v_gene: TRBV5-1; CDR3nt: TGCGCCAGCAGCTTGGCGGGGAACAATCAGCCCCAGCATTTT; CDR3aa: CASSLAGNNQPQHF
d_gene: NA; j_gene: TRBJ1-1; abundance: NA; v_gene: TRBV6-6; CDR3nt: TGTGCCAGCACCGGAATTGGGAGAAACACTGAAGCTTTCTTT; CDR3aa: CASTGIGRNTEAFF
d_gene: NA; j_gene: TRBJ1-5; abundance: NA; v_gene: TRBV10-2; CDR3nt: TGCGCCAGCAGTTCCAGAAATCAGCCCCAGCATTTT; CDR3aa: CASSSRNQPQHF
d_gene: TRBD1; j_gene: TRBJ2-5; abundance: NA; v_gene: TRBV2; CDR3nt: TGTGCCAGCAGTGAACAGGGGGCTGGAGAGACCCAGTACTTC; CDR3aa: CASSEQGAGETQYF
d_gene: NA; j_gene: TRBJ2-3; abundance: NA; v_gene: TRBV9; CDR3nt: TGTGCCAGCAGCGAAACGGGGGGCCGACCAGATACGCAGTATTTT; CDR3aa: CASSETGGRPDTQYF
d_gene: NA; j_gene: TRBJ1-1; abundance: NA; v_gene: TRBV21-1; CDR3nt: TGTGCCAGTAGGGGGCGGAGTGAAGCTTTCTTT; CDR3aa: CASRGRSEAFF
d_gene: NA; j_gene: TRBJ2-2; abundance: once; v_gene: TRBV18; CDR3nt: TGTGCCAGCTCACCAGGAGCCACCCGGTTGGGGGAGCTGTTTTTT; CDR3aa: CASSPGATRLGELFF
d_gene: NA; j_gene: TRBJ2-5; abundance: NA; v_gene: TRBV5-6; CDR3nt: TGTGCCAGCAGCTTGGATGGGCTGGGGGCGACCCAGTACTTC; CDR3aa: CASSLDGLGATQYF
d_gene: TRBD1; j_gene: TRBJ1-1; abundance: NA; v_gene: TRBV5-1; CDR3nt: TGCGCCAGCAGCCTACCTGGGACAGGGGGCGGGAACACTGAAGCTTTCTTT; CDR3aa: CASSLPGTGGGNTEAFF
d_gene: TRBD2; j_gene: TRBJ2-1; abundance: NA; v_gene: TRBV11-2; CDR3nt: TGTGCCAGCAGCCGGCGCCAAAATCTAGCGGGGGGGTACAATGAGCAGTTCTTC; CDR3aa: CASSRRQNLAGGYNEQFF
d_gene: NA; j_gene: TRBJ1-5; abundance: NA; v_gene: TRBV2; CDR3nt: TGTGCCAGCAGTGACAAAGACAGATCCCAGCCCCAGCATTTT; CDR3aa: CASSDKDRSQPQHF
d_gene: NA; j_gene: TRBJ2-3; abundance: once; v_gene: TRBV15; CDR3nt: TGTGCCACCAGCAGAGAACAGAGCACAGATACGCAGTATTTT; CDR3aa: CATSREQSTDTQYF
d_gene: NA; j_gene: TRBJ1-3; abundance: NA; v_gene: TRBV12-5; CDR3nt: TGTGCTAGTGGATTTCGACTTCGGTATGGTAAAGCTGGAAACACCATATATTTT; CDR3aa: CASGFRLRYGKAGNTIYF
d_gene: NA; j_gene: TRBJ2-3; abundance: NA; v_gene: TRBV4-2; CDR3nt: TGTGCCAGCAGCCAAGATAAGGGGACAGATACGCAGTATTTT; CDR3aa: CASSQDKGTDTQYF
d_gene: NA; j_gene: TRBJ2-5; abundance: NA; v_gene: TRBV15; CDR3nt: TGTGCCACCAGCAGAGATCTGAGTGGGGGCTCCGAGACCCAGTACTTC; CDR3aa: CATSRDLSGGSETQYF
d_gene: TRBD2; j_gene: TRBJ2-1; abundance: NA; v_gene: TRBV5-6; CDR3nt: TGTGCCAGCAGCTCAGCGGGGGGGATACGGAATGAGCAGTTCTTC; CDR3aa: CASSSAGGIRNEQFF
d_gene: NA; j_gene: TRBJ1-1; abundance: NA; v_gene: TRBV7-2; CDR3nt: TGTGCCAGCAGCCCGCGTGGGGGGGGTGAAGCTTTCTTT; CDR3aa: CASSPRGGGEAFF
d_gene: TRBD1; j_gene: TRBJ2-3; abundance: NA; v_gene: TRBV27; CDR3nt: TGTGCCAGCACTGACAGGGGAGCAGATACGCAGTATTTT; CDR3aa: CASTDRGADTQYF